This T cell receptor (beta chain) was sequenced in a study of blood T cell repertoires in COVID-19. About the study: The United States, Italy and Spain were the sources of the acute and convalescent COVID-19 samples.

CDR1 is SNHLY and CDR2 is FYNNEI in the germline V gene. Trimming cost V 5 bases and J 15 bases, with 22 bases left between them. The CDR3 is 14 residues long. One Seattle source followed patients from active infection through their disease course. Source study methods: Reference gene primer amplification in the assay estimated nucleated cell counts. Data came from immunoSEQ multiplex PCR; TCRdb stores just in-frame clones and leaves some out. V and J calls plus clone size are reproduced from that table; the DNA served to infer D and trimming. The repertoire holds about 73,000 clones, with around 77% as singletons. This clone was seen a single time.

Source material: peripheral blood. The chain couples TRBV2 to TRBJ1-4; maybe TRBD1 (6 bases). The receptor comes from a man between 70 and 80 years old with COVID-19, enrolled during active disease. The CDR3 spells CASSTQGREVPLFF. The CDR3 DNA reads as TGTGCCAGCAGTACACAGGGTCGGGAAGTGCCGTTGTTTTTT.